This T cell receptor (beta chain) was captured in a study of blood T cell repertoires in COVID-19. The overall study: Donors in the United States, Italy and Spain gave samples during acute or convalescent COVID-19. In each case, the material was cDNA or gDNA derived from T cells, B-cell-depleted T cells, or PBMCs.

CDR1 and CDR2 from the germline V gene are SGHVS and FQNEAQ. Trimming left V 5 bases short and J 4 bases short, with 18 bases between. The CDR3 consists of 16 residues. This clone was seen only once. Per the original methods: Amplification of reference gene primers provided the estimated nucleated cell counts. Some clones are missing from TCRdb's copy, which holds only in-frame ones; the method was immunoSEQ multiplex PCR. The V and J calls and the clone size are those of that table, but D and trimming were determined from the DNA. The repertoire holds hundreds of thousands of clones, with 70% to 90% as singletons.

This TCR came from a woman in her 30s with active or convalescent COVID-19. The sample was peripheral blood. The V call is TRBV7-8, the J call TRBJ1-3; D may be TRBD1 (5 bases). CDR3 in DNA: TGTGCCAGCAGCCCTCCTCTGCAGGGTGGAGGAAACACCATATATTTT. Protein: CASSPPLQGGGNTIYF.